This T cell receptor (beta chain) is drawn from a study of blood T cell repertoires in COVID-19. The overall study: Nucleic acid was either cDNA or gDNA, and it came from T cells, B-cell-depleted T cells, or PBMCs.

Using immunoSEQ multiplex PCR, the repertoire was profiled, and TCRdb retains in-frame clones only, with some absent. The sample has about 330,000 clones; roughly 90% are singletons. Germline CDR1 reads LNHDA; CDR2 reads SQIVND (reference sequence). The length of the CDR3 is 15 residues. Trimming removed 1 base from V and 1 base from J, with 9 bases in between. Sequencing was performed on peripheral blood. The TCR originated in a woman between 45 and 60 years old with active or convalescent COVID-19. J is TRBJ2-3 and V is TRBV19, with D possibly being TRBD1 (6 bases). CDR3: CASSIGQARTDTQYF. The CDR3 region has the DNA TGTGCCAGTAGTATAGGACAGGCCCGCACAGATACGCAGTATTTT. Full variable domain (remainder filled in from reference TRBV19 and TRBJ2-3): DGGITQSPKYLFRKEGQNVTLSCEQNLNHDAMYWYRQDPGQGLRLIYYSQIVNDFQKGDIAEGYSVSREKKESFPLTVTSAQKNPTAFYLCASSIGQARTDTQYFGPGTRLTVL.